A selection of T cell receptor beta chains follows, all from one sample in a study of cytomegalovirus exposure and HLA in healthy donors. Sequencing was performed with immunoSEQ multiplex PCR; in TCRdb, only in-frame clones are kept and a portion is missing. In the table there are about 170,000 clones, 73% of which are singletons. The sample taken for sequencing was PBMCs. Receptors originate from a woman in her late teens or twenties in good health and CMV-seropositive. Each CDR3 is given with its conserved first and last residue. The D gene is left open where the match is weak. Not all rows give a size; the values are once, few, many and, for expanded clones, a class.

V gene	J gene	D gene	clone size	CDR3 DNA	CDR3 protein
TRBV4-3	TRBJ1-2	-	-	TGCGCCAGCAGCCAAGAAACAGGTATCGGGTATGGCTACACCTTC	CASSQETGIGYGYTF
TRBV18	TRBJ2-1	TRBD2	-	TGTGCCAGCTCACCATCTAGCGGGGGGCAGTACAATGAGCAGTTCTTC	CASSPSSGGQYNEQFF
TRBV2	TRBJ2-1	TRBD2	few	TGTGCCAGCAGTGAATGGGCTAGCGGGGGCGATGAGCAGTTCTTC	CASSEWASGGDEQFF
TRBV2	TRBJ2-3	-	-	TGTGCCAGCAAGGACAGCTATAGCACAGATACGCAGTATTTT	CASKDSYSTDTQYF
TRBV5-4	TRBJ1-3	-	-	TGTGCCAGCAGCAAGCGGGACATGGGAAACACCATATATTTT	CASSKRDMGNTIYF
TRBV5-8	TRBJ1-1	TRBD1	-	TGTGCCAGCAGCTTGGTTCTACAGGGGCTGGCGCACACTGAAGCTTTCTTT	CASSLVLQGLAHTEAFF
TRBV1	TRBJ2-5	-	-	TGCACCAGCAGCCAAGATCCGGGAAAAAACCAAGAGACCCAGTACTTC	CTSSQDPGKNQETQYF
TRBV13	TRBJ2-1	TRBD1	-	TGTGCCAGCAGCGCGAAACCCTCAGGGGGCAATCCCCACAATGAGCAGTTCTTC	CASSAKPSGGNPHNEQFF
TRBV6-5	TRBJ2-5	TRBD1	few	TGTGCCAGCACTAACAGGGGCGGTGAAGTCCATCCCCAGTACTTC	CASTNRGGEVHPQYF
TRBV4-3	TRBJ1-3	TRBD1	few	TGCGCCAGCAGCCAAGAAATGGCGCTGGACAGGCCGAAATCTGGAAACACCATATATTTT	CASSQEMALDRPKSGNTIYF
TRBV6-5	TRBJ1-1	-	-	TGTGCCAGCAGATCTCCACTTCAAAACACTGAAGCTTTCTTT	CASRSPLQNTEAFF
TRBV5-4	TRBJ1-2	TRBD1	-	TGTGCCAGCAGCCGGGACAGGGGTCGAGGCTACACCTTC	CASSRDRGRGYTF
TRBV6-5	TRBJ1-1	-	few	TGTGCCAGCAGTTACCTAGGGGGAACTAACACTGAAGCTTTCTTT	CASSYLGGTNTEAFF
TRBV10-3	TRBJ2-1	-	-	TGTGCCATCAGTGAGACCGGACAGCCACCTAATTTTGAGCAGTTCTTC	CAISETGQPPNFEQFF
TRBV19	TRBJ2-1	TRBD1	-	TGTGCCAGTAGTAGTACCAGGGGGCGCTGGACGAATGAGCAGTTCTTC	CASSSTRGRWTNEQFF